The 22 T cell receptor beta chains below were found in one sample sequenced in a study of blood T cell repertoires in COVID-19. Measured with immunoSEQ multiplex PCR; TCRdb has only the in-frame clones, and not every one. The table shows more than 200,000 clones, with approximately 78% occurring only once. Material: peripheral blood. These TCRs come from a woman older than 75 with COVID-19, enrolled during active disease.

V is TRBV3-1 (or the pseudogene TRBV3-2) and J is TRBJ2-6, with 7 bases that match TRBD1. Germline V gene sequence: CDR1 LGHDT, CDR2 YNNKEL (reference sequence). The ends lost 4 bases at V and 1 base at J; junction bases unmatched: 4. CDR3 length equals 16 residues. The CDR3 region has the DNA TGTGCCAGCAGCCTTCGACAGGGATCTGGGGCCAACGTCCTGACTTTC. Protein product: CASSLRQGSGANVLTF.

This chain joins TRBV30 and TRBJ1-2; 10 bases are a match to TRBD1. With V trimmed by 8 bases and J by 7 bases, 7 bases remained unmatched. Germline CDR1 GTSNPN, CDR2 SVGIG (reference sequence). This CDR3 contains 12 residues. This chain's CDR3 is CAGRDRGPGYTF. The DNA of the CDR3 is TGTGCCGGACGAGACAGGGGGCCTGGCTACACCTTC. Together with reference TRBV30 and TRBJ1-2, the CDR3 gives the full variable domain: SQTIHQWPATLVQPVGSPLSLECTVEGTSNPNLYWYRQAAGRGLQLLFYSVGIGQISSEVPQNLSASRPQDRQFILSSKKLLLSDSGFYLCAGRDRGPGYTFGSGTRLTVV.

The rearrangement links TRBV7-3 to TRBJ2-5; D gene unclear. There are 13 residues in the CDR3. V was pared by 0 bases and J by 5 bases, with 7 bases between. Looked up from germline, CDR1 is SGHTA and CDR2 is FQGTGA. CDR3 sequence: CASSLTSGETQYF. CDR3 DNA sequence: TGTGCCAGCAGCTTAACCTCCGGGGAGACCCAGTACTTC.

This clone was observed a few times. This chain links TRBV30 with TRBJ2-1; TRBD2 agrees at 11 bases. CDR1 and CDR2 (germline): GTSNPN, SVGIG (reference sequence). The CDR3 runs to 16 residues. Losses at the gene ends were 2 bases for V and 5 bases for J; bases not matched to a gene: 8. CDR3 sequence (DNA): TGTGCCTGGAGTCCCCCAGGACTAGCGGGCCACAATGAGCAGTTCTTC. Its protein product is CAWSPPGLAGHNEQFF.

J is TRBJ2-7 and V is TRBV4-1, with D uncertain. The germline V and J ends were trimmed by 6 bases and 0 bases, with 15 bases remaining between them. The CDR3 contains 15 residues. Looked up from germline, CDR1 is MGHRA and CDR2 is YSYEKL. This chain's CDR3 is CASSRYSPSSYEQYF. The CDR3 region has the DNA TGCGCCAGCAGTCGATACTCTCCTAGCTCCTACGAGCAGTACTTC.

V gene TRBV3-1 (or the pseudogene TRBV3-2) combines with J gene TRBJ2-7; D gene unclear. Trimming removed 2 bases at V and 1 base at J, with 9 bases between. The CDR3 totals 14 residues. Germline assignment: CDR1 LGHDT and CDR2 YNNKEL (reference sequence). The CDR3 DNA is TGTGCCAGCAGCCAAACCCAGCGATCCTACGAGCAGTACTTC. This translates into CASSQTQRSYEQYF.

This chain uses TRBV4-1 with TRBJ1-4; TRBD1 aligns across 7 bases. The CDR3 covers 19 residues. From germline, CDR1 is MGHRA and CDR2 YSYEKL. The V and J ends lost 2 bases and 0 bases, in that order; junction bases with no gene match: 12. CDR3 sequence (DNA): TGCGCCAGCAGCCAACCGGGGGGGACAGTCGGGCCAACTAATGAAAAACTGTTTTTT. It encodes CASSQPGGTVGPTNEKLFF.

V and J are TRBV4-3 and TRBJ1-6, with 7 bases that match TRBD1. The germline gives CDR1 LGHNA, CDR2 YSLEER. V lost 0 bases, J lost 14 bases, and 10 bases stayed unmatched. This CDR3 has 15 amino acids. The DNA of the CDR3 is TGCGCCAGCAGCCAAGAACAGGGGTTAAAGGGGGCCCTCCACTTT. This encodes CASSQEQGLKGALHF.

The chain links TRBV9 to TRBJ1-1; 7 bases are shared with TRBD1. In germline, CDR1 is SGDLS, CDR2 YYNGEE. The CDR3 is made up of 13 amino acids. The V gene end was trimmed by 4 bases and the J gene end by 8 bases; junction bases not matched to a gene: 8. The CDR3: CASSPRQGSEAFF. The CDR3, as DNA: TGTGCCAGCAGCCCTCGACAGGGTTCGGAAGCTTTCTTT.

The rearrangement uses TRBV7-2 and TRBJ1-4; possible D gene TRBD1, 5 bases. V was cut by 0 bases and J by 6 bases, with 14 bases left in between. In germline, CDR1 is SGHTA, CDR2 FQGNSA. This CDR3 region has 16 residues. Written as DNA, the CDR3 is TGTGCCAGCAGCTTAGCCTCAACAGGCCCTTATGAAAAACTGTTTTTT. Protein product: CASSLASTGPYEKLFF.

The chain recombines TRBV5-1 with TRBJ2-2, with 9 bases fitting TRBD2. Germline loops: CDR1 SGHRS, CDR2 YFSETQ. The CDR3 runs to 14 residues. J lost 1 base, V lost 10 bases, and 5 bases had no gene match. Here the CDR3 reads CAGRLAVNTGELFF. CDR3 nucleotides: TGCGCCGGAAGACTAGCGGTGAACACCGGGGAGCTGTTTTTT. Together with reference TRBV5-1 and TRBJ2-2, the CDR3 gives the full variable domain: KAGVTQTPRYLIKTRGQQVTLSCSPISGHRSVSWYQQTPGQGLQFLFEYFSETQRNKGNFPGRFSGRQFSNSRSEMNVSTLELGDSALYLCAGRLAVNTGELFFGEGSRLTVL.

The gene calls are TRBV29-1 and TRBJ1-2; 8 nucleotides line up with TRBD1. The CDR3 is 12 amino acids. V shed 5 bases and J 8 bases; nucleotides not matched to a gene: 7. Per germline, CDR1 SQVTM and CDR2 ANQGSEA. This chain's CDR3 is CSVNRGGRGYTF. The CDR3 DNA is TGCAGCGTTAACAGGGGGGGAAGAGGCTACACCTTC.

This clone has only one observation. The V call is TRBV12-3 or TRBV12-4, the J call TRBJ1-1, with D perhaps TRBD1 (5 bases). This CDR3 region has 11 residues. V lost 5 bases to trimming and J lost 7 bases, with 8 bases between them. This CDR3 reads CASSRDFEAFF. DNA of the CDR3: TGTGCCAGCAGTAGGGACTTTGAAGCTTTCTTT.

The V gene is TRBV18, the J gene TRBJ2-5; the match to TRBD2 covers 7 bases. CDR3 length equals 13 residues. With V trimmed by 2 bases and J by 4 bases, 1 base remained unmatched. CDR1 KGHSH and CDR2 LQKENI come from the germline V gene. CDR3 amino acids: CASSPTGGETQYF. In nucleotides, the CDR3 is TGTGCCAGCTCACCAACGGGGGGAGAGACCCAGTACTTC.

CDR3 sequence reads: CATSDPIAGGPYNEQFF. The CDR3 DNA reads as TGTGCCACCAGTGATCCGATAGCGGGAGGGCCCTACAATGAGCAGTTCTTC. The rearrangement uses TRBV24-1 and TRBJ2-1; TRBD2 agrees at 11 bases. There are 17 residues in the CDR3. Germline assignment: CDR1 KGHDR and CDR2 SFDVKD. Unmatched junction bases numbered 5, after V lost 3 bases and J lost 2 bases.

The chain combines TRBV6-5 with TRBJ1-2, with 8 bases fitting TRBD1. Germline V gene lookup returns CDR1 MNHEY and CDR2 SVGAGI. CDR3 size: 14 residues. The junction had 10 bases not matched to a gene; V was cut back by 9 bases and J by 4 bases. In DNA form, the CDR3 reads TGTGCCAGTAGTCGACAGGGGAGGATCTATGGCTACACCTTC. Protein product: CASSRQGRIYGYTF.

The chain carries TRBV4-1 and TRBJ1-2, with unresolved D. Germline CDR1 reads MGHRA; CDR2 reads YSYEKL. CDR3 length: 15 residues. Trimming cost V 2 bases and J 0 bases, with 10 bases left between them. The CDR3 loop reads CASSQSRSTNYGYTF. Here the CDR3 DNA reads TGCGCCAGCAGCCAATCTCGGTCCACTAACTATGGCTACACCTTC.

This clone appeared a single time. The chain has TRBV19 and TRBJ1-5, with D perhaps TRBD1 (5 bases). This CDR3 comprises 14 residues. V gave up 3 bases and J gave up 2 bases, with 8 bases separating them. Germline V gene data show CDR1 as LNHDA and CDR2 as SQIVND (reference sequence). The CDR3 loop reads CASSMGRGNQPQHF. DNA of the CDR3: TGTGCCAGTAGTATGGGCAGGGGCAATCAGCCCCAGCATTTT. The full variable domain, in which reference TRBV19 and TRBJ1-5 provide the parts outside the CDR3, is DGGITQSPKYLFRKEGQNVTLSCEQNLNHDAMYWYRQDPGQGLRLIYYSQIVNDFQKGDIAEGYSVSREKKESFPLTVTSAQKNPTAFYLCASSMGRGNQPQHFGDGTRLSIL.

This chain connects TRBV30 to TRBJ1-2; no clear D. The V and J ends lost 0 bases and 12 bases respectively, with 11 bases between them. The CDR3 length is 11 residues. Germline values: CDR1 GTSNPN, CDR2 SVGIG (reference sequence). The CDR3 loop is CAWSVTRVHTF. CDR3 nucleotides: TGTGCCTGGAGTGTAACGAGGGTCCACACCTTC.

CDR3 nucleotide sequence: TGTGCCAGCAGTGGGGACAGACCTAATGAAAAACTGTTTTTT. Its protein is CASSGDRPNEKLFF. The gene calls are TRBV28 and TRBJ1-4, with TRBD1 identical over 7 bases. This CDR3 has 14 amino acids. V was clipped by 5 bases and J by 3 bases; unmatched bases: 3. Germline CDR1 MDHEN, CDR2 SYDVKM.

There are a few counts of this clone. The genes are TRBV7-9 and TRBJ2-6; D not resolved. Germline V gives CDR1 SEHNR, CDR2 FQNEAQ (reference sequence). This CDR3 comprises 14 residues. Trimming took 2 bases from V and 2 from J, leaving 4 bases between them. In nucleotides, the CDR3 is TGTGCCAGCAGCTTATATACTGGGGCCAACGTCCTGACTTTC. It translates to CASSLYTGANVLTF.

This chain links TRBV29-1 with TRBJ2-5, with D perhaps matching TRBD2 (6 bases). CDR3 length: 13 residues. CDR1 and CDR2 from the germline V gene are SQVTM and ANQGSEA. The V and J ends lost 7 bases and 5 bases respectively, with 17 bases between them. CDR3 region: CSARRGLGETQYF. In DNA form, the CDR3 reads TGCAGCGCGCGGCGGGGCTTGGGCGAGACCCAGTACTTC.